This TCR beta chain was documented in a study of shared clonotypes between healthy human individuals (dated by TCRdb to 2018 to 2020). Regarding the complete study: The cohort comprised two women and a few men aged 18 to 49 years. Per donor, leukapheresis produced somewhere between about 0.94 and 9 billion PBMCs. Blood TCR repertoires of a handful of healthy adults were deeply sequenced to estimate repertoire size and the extent of clonotype sharing between individuals. Different laboratories and diverse techniques were used to prepare libraries and sequence TCR repertoires, to increase sequencing depth and limit assay-specific biases. For each donor, CD4 naive and CD4 memory were each run on three plates, CD8 naive on two plates, and CD8 memory on one plate.

Using the deep immunoSEQ assay, multiplex PCR amplified TCR CDR3 regions from genomic DNA. For each cell subset, the extracted genomic DNA was distributed evenly across all wells of several immunoSEQ 96-well plates, and each plate served as one replicate. For sorted subsets, 150 to 200 ng genomic DNA, equal to 30,000 or so T cell genomes, was loaded into each replicate PCR. The purified libraries were quantified using a Qubit 3.0 fluorometer, sized with a Bioanalyzer 2100, and then quantified again using the KAPA Library Quantification kit. Every immunoSEQ 96-well plate was sequenced on a separate single-read 150-cycle Illumina NextSeq 550 flow cell. For the original study's pipeline: The immunoSEQ output contained only junctional sequences without quality scores, so filtering could not match that applied to full-length reads. Sequences were annotated with PyIR, a Python wrapper for IgBLAST v1.9, using IMGT germline references to assign V/J genes and CDR3. Reads with weak V/J assignments (E-value above 1e-6), missing CDR3, stop codons, out-of-frame junctions, or ambiguous translated residues were removed. A V3J clonotype was defined by an identical inferred V gene, J gene, and CDR3 amino acid sequence. Percentage overlap between repertoires was calculated by dividing the number of shared unique clonotypes by the size of the smaller repertoire. RTK rarefaction, the Chao1 estimator, and Recon v2.1 estimates of unobserved clonotypes were used to assess repertoire richness. Generation probabilities for all TCRbeta clonotypes obtained by the gDNA method from four donors were computed using OLGA. TCRdb limited this immuneACCESS table to in-frame rearrangements with V and J called. A share of clones is missing; checked studies link under half to unresolved V genes, and the rest is unexplained. That table gives V, J and clone size, and the DNA gave D and trimming. The sample records over 1.5 million clones, under 99% of which are singletons. 0.45% of the sample is taken by the ten largest.

The CDR3 covers 13 residues, taking in both the cysteine and the phenylalanine. The read is trimmed to its CDR3 DNA, 39 bases read in frame from base 1. Trimming takes 4 bases from V and 1 base from J, and the germline ends sit 7 bases apart. CDR1 KGHSH and CDR2 LQKENI are derived from the germline V gene. The donors were healthy, HIV-negative adults with no recently reported acute infections or vaccinations. Only Caucasian adults living in Nashville, Tennessee, USA were represented among the donors. CD4+ T cells were enriched by magnetic negative selection; naive cells were then positively selected on CD45RA, and the negative fraction formed the memory subset. After blood collection by leukapheresis, PBMCs were isolated using Ficoll-Histopaque density gradient centrifugation and then cryopreserved in the vapor phase of liquid nitrogen. Analytical flow cytometry was used to check the purity and quantity of every magnetically sorted T cell population. Each sorted fraction had its genomic DNA isolated and then quantified by UV absorbance on a Nanodrop 2000c.

General conclusions and limits of the study: Because the study included only a small number of donors, the genetic and exposure-history diversity represented was limited. Compared with non-shared clonotypes, clonotypes shared by all four sorted-subset donors had higher generation probabilities. Pairwise subsampling indicated that sequencing depth was expected to affect the degree of clonotype sharing among donors. Rarefaction of sorted-subset datasets indicated incomplete sequencing despite the large sequencing depth. Only blood was sampled, and tissue TCR repertoires likely differ from those in blood. Sharing across a few donors was observed for approximately 5% of naive CD4, less than 4% of naive CD8, roughly 2.3% of memory CD4, and around 0.42% of memory CD8 clonotypes. Estimated clonotype richness was generally larger for naive than for memory subsets.

In the case of this clone: What antigen it recognizes has not been identified. Base qualities are not provided; no much larger clone lies one nucleotide away.

The specimen was naive CD4+ T cells sorted from blood. The sample's cell subset or site, from its label and the paper: CD45RA+ positively selected. The sequence is built from TRBV18 and TRBJ1-1; no confident D gene assignment can be made. The sequence was collected from a man between 25 and 39 years old in good health. The CDR3 in this case is CASSRAANTEAFF. The bases read TGTGCCAGCTCACGGGCCGCGAACACTGAAGCTTTCTTT.